Listed below are T cell receptor beta chains from one sample, sequenced in a study of CD8 T cells in ankylosing spondylitis. TCRdb redid the calling of the 5' RACE reads with MiXCR, one entry per CDR3 protein. The profile shows 200,000 to 250,000 distinct CDR3 sequences, over 9.5% of them singletons. Specimen: blood, either unsorted or a sorted T cell fraction (not recorded which). Receptors were obtained from a male donor with ankylosing spondylitis or in good health (not recorded which). The CDR3 runs from the conserved cysteine through the conserved F or W. D genes are given only for firm matches. Clone size appears in some rows only: once, few, many, or a class for an expanded clone.

TRBJ1-1 many TRBV25-1 - TGTGCCAGCAGTGATTACAGAGATCGTGAAGCTTTCTTT CASSDYRDREAFF
TRBJ2-1 many TRBV27 TRBD2 TGTGCCAGCAGTTTTGCCCCAGTTTTTGGGGGGGGGGTCAATGAGCAGTTCTTC CASSFAPVFGGGVNEQFF
TRBJ2-5 - TRBV6-5 TRBD2 TGTGCCAGCAGTTATGTGACTAGCGGGGGGGCAGGGGAGACCCAGTACTTC CASSYVTSGGAGETQYF
TRBJ2-2 - TRBV6-5 TRBD2 TGTGCCAGCAGTTACTCGAGAAGCGGGAGCGCCGCGAACACCGGGGAGCTGTTTTTT CASSYSRSGSAANTGELFF
TRBJ2-5 many TRBV2 TRBD1 TGTGCCAGCAGTGCTTCCGACAGGGGACAAGGGACCCAGTACTTC CASSASDRGQGTQYF
TRBJ2-3 many TRBV6-1 - TGTGCCAGCAGTGATACCGGCCAGAGAACAGATACGCAGTATTTT CASSDTGQRTDTQYF
TRBJ2-1 few TRBV5-6 TRBD2 TGTGCCAGCAGGCGCCGGACTAGCGGTGACAATGAGCAGTTCTTC CASRRRTSGDNEQFF
TRBJ1-3 many TRBV7-9 - TGTGCCAGCAGCTTACCTGGTTCCAAGGAGGGAAACACCATATATTTT CASSLPGSKEGNTIYF
TRBJ2-1 many TRBV29-1 - TGCAGCGTTGAATCAGGAGCGGACAGCTACAATGAGCAGTTCTTC CSVESGADSYNEQFF
TRBJ2-1 few TRBV12-3/TRBV12-4 TRBD1 TGTGCCAGCATATCGGGACAGAGCTCCTACAATGAGCAGTTCTTC CASISGQSSYNEQFF
TRBJ2-5 many TRBV10-3 - TGTGCCATCAAGAAGCGCGGGGCGGTGGAAGAGACCCAGTACTTC CAIKKRGAVEETQYF
TRBJ1-1 many TRBV12-3/TRBV12-4 - TGTGCCAGCAGTTTCGCGGGGTTCACTGAAGCTTTCTTT CASSFAGFTEAFF
TRBJ2-3 few TRBV5-1 TRBD2 TGCGCCAGCAGCCCCACTACTAGCGGCTTAGGCACAGATACGCAGTATTTT CASSPTTSGLGTDTQYF
TRBJ2-3 many TRBV7-2 TRBD2 TGTGCCAGCAGTCGACTAGCGGGGCGGGCTGGCACAGATACGCAGTATTTT CASSRLAGRAGTDTQYF
TRBJ1-1 - TRBV27 TRBD1 TGTGCCAGCAGGCCTCGACAGGGAGTGGCTGAAGCTTTCTTT CASRPRQGVAEAFF
TRBJ2-2 many TRBV10-3 - TGTGCCATCAGTGAGGTCGGGGATCCCGGGGAGCTGTTTTTT CAISEVGDPGELFF
TRBJ2-1 many TRBV11-2 - TGTGCCAGCAGCTCCTCCAGGGACACCCAGTTCAATGAGCAGTTCTTC CASSSSRDTQFNEQFF
TRBJ1-3 few TRBV5-5 - TGTGCCAGCAGCACCGGGACGAAGGAGGGGGGAAACACCATATATTTT CASSTGTKEGGNTIYF
TRBJ2-1 few TRBV7-3 - TGTGCCAGCAGCCCGGAGGGTAATGAGCAGTTCTTC CASSPEGNEQFF
TRBJ2-7 many TRBV18 - TGTGCCAGCTCACCCCTACACGAGAGCGAGCAGTACTTC CASSPLHESEQYF
TRBJ1-3 many TRBV12-3/TRBV12-4 - TGTGCCAGCAGTTTAGGGGCAGACGGAAACACCATATATTTT CASSLGADGNTIYF
TRBJ2-7 many TRBV5-1 - TGCGCCAGCAGCTTGGCCTCGACTCCTGGCATGAACGAGCAGTACTTC CASSLASTPGMNEQYF
TRBJ1-5 - TRBV7-8 - TGTGCCAGCAGCTTAGATTGGGGGGAGGGTGAATGGAATCAGCCCCAGCATTTT CASSLDWGEGEWNQPQHF
TRBJ2-7 many TRBV10-2 TRBD2 TGCGCCAGCAGTGCTAGCGGGGGGGCCTACGAGCAGTACTTC CASSASGGAYEQYF
TRBJ1-4 many TRBV7-2 - TGTGCCAGCAGCTTAGCGGGGTTGGATGAAAAACTGTTTTTT CASSLAGLDEKLFF
TRBJ2-7 many TRBV5-6 - TGTGCCAGCAGCTTGACGGACTACGAGCAGTACTTC CASSLTDYEQYF
TRBJ2-1 many TRBV18 - TGTGCCAGCTCACCACTTCAACAGGGTGTTGAGCAGTTCTTC CASSPLQQGVEQFF
TRBJ1-1 many TRBV12-3/TRBV12-4 - TGTGCCAGCAGCGACGCAGGGGATGCTTTCTTT CASSDAGDAFF
TRBJ2-6 many TRBV2 TRBD1 TGTGCCAGCACCTGGGACAGGGGGGCAGGGGCCAACGTCCTGACTTTC CASTWDRGAGANVLTF
TRBJ1-6 - TRBV5-8 TRBD1 TGTGCCAGCAACCTAGACAGGGGGCAAGGACCTTTCTTCTTT CASNLDRGQGPFFF
TRBJ2-1 - TRBV7-3 - TGTGCCAGCAGCTCGACCCTCGGTCGGAATGAGCAGTTCTTC CASSSTLGRNEQFF
TRBJ2-7 - TRBV5-8 TRBD1 TGTGCCAGCAGCTTTCGACAGGGGCTGGGCGAGCAGTACTTC CASSFRQGLGEQYF
TRBJ2-1 many TRBV20-1 - TGCAGTGCTAGATCCCCCCAGGGTTTTGAGCAGTTCTTC CSARSPQGFEQFF
TRBJ2-3 many TRBV5-1 - TGCGCCAGCAGCATGAGGGTGGGAGGCACAGATACGCAGTATTTT CASSMRVGGTDTQYF
TRBJ1-4 many TRBV28 - TGTGCCAGCAGTTCGTTATCACTTAATGAAAAACTGTTTTTT CASSSLSLNEKLFF
TRBJ2-1 few TRBV24-1 TRBD2 TGTGCCACCAGTGACCCGTCGGCCACCGGGACTAGCGGGGCTACCTACAATGAGCAGTTCTTC CATSDPSATGTSGATYNEQFF
TRBJ2-6 - TRBV11-2 - TGTGCCAGCAGCTTAGATTTCCGATCTGGGGCCAACGTCCTGACTTTC CASSLDFRSGANVLTF
TRBJ1-5 once TRBV9 - TGTGCCAGCAGCGACACAGGGTTGAGGATTCAGCCCCAGCATTTT CASSDTGLRIQPQHF
TRBJ2-5 - TRBV16 - TGTCGGACAGAAGATCCAGAGACCCAGTACTTC CRTEDPETQYF
TRBJ1-5 few TRBV30 TRBD1 TGTGCCTGGCGCCTGACAGGGGGCGGTCAGCCCCAGCATTTT CAWRLTGGGQPQHF
TRBJ1-1 few TRBV5-5 TRBD1 TGTGCCAGCAGCCGGTCGGAGCAGGGGGCGTCGAACACTGAAGCTTTCTTT CASSRSEQGASNTEAFF
TRBJ1-2 - TRBV6-1 TRBD1 TGTGCCAGCAGTAAAGGGACAGGTACAAACTACAGCTACACCTTC CASSKGTGTNYSYTF
TRBJ1-4 many TRBV20-1 - TGCAGTGCTAGTCCAGGGTTCTACGGAGAAAAACTGTTTTTT CSASPGFYGEKLFF
TRBJ1-1 - TRBV12-3/TRBV12-4 - TGTGCCAGCAGTTTAAAGGGGCTGGGGATGGCCACTGAAGCTTTCTTT CASSLKGLGMATEAFF
TRBJ1-2 many TRBV12-3/TRBV12-4 TRBD1 TGTGCCAGCAGTCTAAACAGGGGAGATTTTGGCTACACCTTC CASSLNRGDFGYTF